This TCR beta chain was sequenced for a study of shared clonotypes between healthy human individuals. Whole-study findings and limits: Apart from blood, nothing was sampled; tissue repertoires likely differ.

About this clone itself: The antigen is undetermined.

The replicate PCRs on unsorted PBMC were given 250 to 300 ng DNA, which is 27,000 or so T cell genomes. Bulk PBMC genomic DNA spanned ten immunoSEQ deep plates. Repertoires were generated with immunoSEQ multiplex PCR, while TCRdb's copy carries only in-frame clones and drops some. The sample holds approximately 460,000 clones, 70% to 80% seen once. This clonotype originated in a middle-aged woman in good health. Some clones in this sample may be carry-over from other donors' samples. What was sequenced was PBMCs.

DNA for the CDR3: TGTGCCAGCAGCCGGACTAGCGGGAGGTCGAGTGAGCAGTTCTTC. Protein: CASSRTSGRSSEQFF. The V and J genes are TRBV5-4 and TRBJ2-1; 14 bases match TRBD2. The CDR3 totals 15 residues. V shed 4 bases, J shed 9 bases, and the junction held 6 bases outside the gene matches. CDR1 is SGHNT, CDR2 YYREEE, per germline (reference sequence).